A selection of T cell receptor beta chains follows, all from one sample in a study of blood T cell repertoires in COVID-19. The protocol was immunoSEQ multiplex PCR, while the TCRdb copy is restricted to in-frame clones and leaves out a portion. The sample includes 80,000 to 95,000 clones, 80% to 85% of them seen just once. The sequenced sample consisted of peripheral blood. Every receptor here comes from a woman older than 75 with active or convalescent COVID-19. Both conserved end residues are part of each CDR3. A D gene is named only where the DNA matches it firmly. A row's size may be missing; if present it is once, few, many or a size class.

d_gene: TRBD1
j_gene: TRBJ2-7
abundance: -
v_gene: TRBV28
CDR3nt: TGTGCCAGCATTCGGACAGGGGGGACCTACGAGCAGTACTTC
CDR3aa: CASIRTGGTYEQYF

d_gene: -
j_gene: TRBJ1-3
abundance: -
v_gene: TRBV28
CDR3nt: TGTGCCAGCAGATACAGGGTACTAGATGGAAACACCATATATTTT
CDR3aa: CASRYRVLDGNTIYF

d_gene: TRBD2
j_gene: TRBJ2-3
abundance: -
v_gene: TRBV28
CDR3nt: TGTGCCAGCAGTTTCCCTAGCGGGGGGGCAACAGATACGCAGTATTTT
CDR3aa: CASSFPSGGATDTQYF

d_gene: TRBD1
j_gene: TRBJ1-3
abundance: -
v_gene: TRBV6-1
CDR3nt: TGTGCCAGCAGTGAACGGGGACAGGGTGGAAACACCATATATTTT
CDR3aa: CASSERGQGGNTIYF

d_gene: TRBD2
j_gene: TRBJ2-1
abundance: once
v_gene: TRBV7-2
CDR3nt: TGTGCCAGCAGCACAACAGCGGGGTATGAGCAGTTCTTC
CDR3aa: CASSTTAGYEQFF

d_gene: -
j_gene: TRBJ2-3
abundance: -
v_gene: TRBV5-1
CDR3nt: TGCGCCAGCAGCTTGGCGCAGGGGCCAGATACGCAGTATTTT
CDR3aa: CASSLAQGPDTQYF

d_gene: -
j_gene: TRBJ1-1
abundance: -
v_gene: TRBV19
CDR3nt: TGTGCCAGTAATTCCCAGAACACTGAAGCTTTCTTT
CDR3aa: CASNSQNTEAFF

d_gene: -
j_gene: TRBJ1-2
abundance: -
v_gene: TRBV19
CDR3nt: TGTGCCAGTATTCATAGCGGAGTTTTGGCAGATCCCTATGGCTACACCTTC
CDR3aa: CASIHSGVLADPYGYTF

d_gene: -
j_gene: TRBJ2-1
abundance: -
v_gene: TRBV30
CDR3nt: TGTGCCTGGAAGAACCAAAGGGGGAGCTCCTACAATGAGCAGTTCTTC
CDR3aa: CAWKNQRGSSYNEQFF

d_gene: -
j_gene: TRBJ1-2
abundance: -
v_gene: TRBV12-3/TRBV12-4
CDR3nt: TGTGCCAGCAGCCAACTTATGAGCTCCGTTACCTTC
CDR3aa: CASSQLMSSVTF

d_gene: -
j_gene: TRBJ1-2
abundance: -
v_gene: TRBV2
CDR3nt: TGTGCCAGCAGTGATGGCCCGGGTGGAGGGGGCTACACCTTC
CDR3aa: CASSDGPGGGGYTF

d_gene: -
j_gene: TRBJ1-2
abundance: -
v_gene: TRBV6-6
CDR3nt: TGTGCCAGCAGCCTCACAGGGTCGGGCTACACCTTC
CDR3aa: CASSLTGSGYTF

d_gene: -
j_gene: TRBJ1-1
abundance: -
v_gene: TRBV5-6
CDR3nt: TGTGCCAGCAGCCCGCTGGGCGGGATGAACACTGAAGCTTTCTTT
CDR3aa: CASSPLGGMNTEAFF

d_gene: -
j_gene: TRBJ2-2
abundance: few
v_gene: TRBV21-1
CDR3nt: TGTGCCAGCAGCAACCTAAACAGTCTAGCGGCCGGGGAGCTGTTTTTT
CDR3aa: CASSNLNSLAAGELFF

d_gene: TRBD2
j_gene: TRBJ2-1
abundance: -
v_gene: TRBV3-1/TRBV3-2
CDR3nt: TGTGCCAGCAGCCAAGCTAAGTGGACTAGCAACAATGAGCAGTTCTTC
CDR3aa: CASSQAKWTSNNEQFF

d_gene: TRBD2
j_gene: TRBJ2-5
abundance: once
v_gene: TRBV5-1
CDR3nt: TGCGCCAGCAGCTTGGTAGGGACTAGCGCCTGGGAGGCCCAGTACTTC
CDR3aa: CASSLVGTSAWEAQYF

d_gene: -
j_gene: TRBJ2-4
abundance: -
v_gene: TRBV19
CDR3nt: TGTGCCAGTAGTATGCTTGGCAGAAACATTCAGTACTTC
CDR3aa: CASSMLGRNIQYF

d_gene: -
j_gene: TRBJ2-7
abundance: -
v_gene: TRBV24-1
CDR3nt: TGTGCCACCAGTCCGAGCGGCGGAGCCTACGAGCAGTACTTC
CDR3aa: CATSPSGGAYEQYF

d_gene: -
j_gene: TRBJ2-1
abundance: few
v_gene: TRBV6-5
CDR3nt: TGTGCCAGCAGCTTTGCGAGCTCCTACAATGAGCAGTTCTTC
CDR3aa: CASSFASSYNEQFF

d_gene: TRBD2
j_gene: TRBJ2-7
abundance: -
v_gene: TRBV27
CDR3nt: TGTGCCAGCGGACTAGCGGGGGGTATCTACGAGCAGTACTTC
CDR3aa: CASGLAGGIYEQYF

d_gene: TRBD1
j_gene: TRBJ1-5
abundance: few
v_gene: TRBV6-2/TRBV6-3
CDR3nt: TGTGCCAGCAGCTCTCCCAGACAGGGGGCCTTCAATCAGCCCCAGCATTTT
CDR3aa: CASSSPRQGAFNQPQHF

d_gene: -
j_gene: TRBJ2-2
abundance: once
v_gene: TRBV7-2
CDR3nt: TGTGCCAGCAGCTCACCTGCGGGGTACACCGGGGAGCTGTTTTTT
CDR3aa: CASSSPAGYTGELFF

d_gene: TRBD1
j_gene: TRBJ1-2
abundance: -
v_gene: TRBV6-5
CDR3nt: TGTGCCAGCAGTAAGGGGGCTTTTTATGGCTACACCTTC
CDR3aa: CASSKGAFYGYTF

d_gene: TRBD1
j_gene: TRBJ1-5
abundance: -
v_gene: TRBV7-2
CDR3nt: TGTGCCAGCAGCTTACGGTCAGGGGGCCGGAGCAATCAGCCCCAGCATTTT
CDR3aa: CASSLRSGGRSNQPQHF

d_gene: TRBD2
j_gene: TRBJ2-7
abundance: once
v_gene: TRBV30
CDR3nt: TGTGCCTGGAAAGCGGGAGTACCCTACGAGCAGTACTTC
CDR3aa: CAWKAGVPYEQYF

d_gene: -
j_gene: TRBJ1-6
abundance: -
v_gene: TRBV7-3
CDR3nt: TGTGCCAGCAGCTTCTCGGAGCATTCACCCCTCCACTTT
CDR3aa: CASSFSEHSPLHF

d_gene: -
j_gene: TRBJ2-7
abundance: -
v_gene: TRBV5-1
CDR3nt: TGCGCCAGCAGCTCCCCCCCAGGGACCTACGAGCAGTACTTC
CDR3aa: CASSSPPGTYEQYF

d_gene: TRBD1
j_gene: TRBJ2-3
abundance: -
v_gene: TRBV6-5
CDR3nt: TGTGCCAGCAGGCAGGACAGGGGTACAGATACGCAGTATTTT
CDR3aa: CASRQDRGTDTQYF

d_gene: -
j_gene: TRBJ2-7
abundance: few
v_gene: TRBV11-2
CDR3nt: TGTGCCAGCAGCTTAGGTACGGGGATCGACGAGCAGTACTTC
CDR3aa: CASSLGTGIDEQYF

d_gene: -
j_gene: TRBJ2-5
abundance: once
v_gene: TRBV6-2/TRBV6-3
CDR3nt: TGTGCCAGCAGCCTCACTAGAGTCGAGGCCCAGTACTTC
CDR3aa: CASSLTRVEAQYF

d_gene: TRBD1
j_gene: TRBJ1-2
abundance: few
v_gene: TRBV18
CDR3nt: TGTGCCAGCTCACCGACTGCACCGGGACAGGGGAGCGTATCTAACTATGGCTACACCTTC
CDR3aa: CASSPTAPGQGSVSNYGYTF

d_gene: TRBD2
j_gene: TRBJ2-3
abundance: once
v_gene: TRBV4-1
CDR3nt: TGCGCCAGCAGCCTGCAACCCAGCGGGAGGGGGACAGATACGCAGTATTTT
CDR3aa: CASSLQPSGRGTDTQYF

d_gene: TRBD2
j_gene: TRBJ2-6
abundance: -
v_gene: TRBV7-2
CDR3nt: TGTGCCAGCAGCTTAGTTGGCGGGAGCTCTGGGGCCAACGTCCTGACTTTC
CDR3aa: CASSLVGGSSGANVLTF

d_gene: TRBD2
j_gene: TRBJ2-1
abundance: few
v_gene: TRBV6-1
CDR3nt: TGTGCCAGCAGTGAAGATGGGAGGGAGCCCTACAATGAGCAGTTCTTC
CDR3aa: CASSEDGREPYNEQFF

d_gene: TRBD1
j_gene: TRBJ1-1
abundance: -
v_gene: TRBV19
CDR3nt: TGTGCCAGTAGTTTAGGGGACAGTTCAGGGACTGAAGCTTTCTTT
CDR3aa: CASSLGDSSGTEAFF

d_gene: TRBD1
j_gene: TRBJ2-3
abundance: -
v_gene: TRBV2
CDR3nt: TGTGCCAGCAGCTCAGGGGGAGAGGCAGATACGCAGTATTTT
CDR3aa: CASSSGGEADTQYF

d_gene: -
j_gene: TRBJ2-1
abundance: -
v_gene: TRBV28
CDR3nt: TGTGCCAGCAGGGCCTCGACAGGGACTTACAATGAGCAGTTCTTC
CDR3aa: CASRASTGTYNEQFF

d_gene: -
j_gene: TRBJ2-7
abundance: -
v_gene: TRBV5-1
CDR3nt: TGCGCCAGCAGCTTCGGTGTCTCGGAGCCCTACGAGCAGTACTTC
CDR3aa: CASSFGVSEPYEQYF

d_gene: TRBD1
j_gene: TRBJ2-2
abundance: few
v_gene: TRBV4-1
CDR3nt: TGCGCCAGCAGCCAACCGACAGGGGGTAGTGGGGAGCTGTTTTTT
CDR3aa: CASSQPTGGSGELFF

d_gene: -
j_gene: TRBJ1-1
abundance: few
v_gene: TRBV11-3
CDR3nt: TGTGCCAGCAGTATCCACGGGGGAGCTATGGGCACTGAAGCTTTCTTT
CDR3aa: CASSIHGGAMGTEAFF

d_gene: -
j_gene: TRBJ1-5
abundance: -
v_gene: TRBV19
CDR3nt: TGTGCCAGTAGTAGATGGGGCGGCAATCAGCCCCAGCATTTT
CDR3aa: CASSRWGGNQPQHF

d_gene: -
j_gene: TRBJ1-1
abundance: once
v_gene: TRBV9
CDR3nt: TGTGCCAGCAGCTTAGCGCCAGAGAACACTGAAGCTTTCTTT
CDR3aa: CASSLAPENTEAFF

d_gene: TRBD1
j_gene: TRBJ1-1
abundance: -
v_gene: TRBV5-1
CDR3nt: TGCGCCAGCAGCCGGACAGGGTTAGCGAACACTGAAGCTTTCTTT
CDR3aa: CASSRTGLANTEAFF

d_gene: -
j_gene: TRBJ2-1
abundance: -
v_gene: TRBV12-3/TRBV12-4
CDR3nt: TGTGCCAGCACTGTTCGGGGTAATGAGCAGTTCTTC
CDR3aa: CASTVRGNEQFF

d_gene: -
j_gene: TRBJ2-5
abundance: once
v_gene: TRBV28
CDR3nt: TGTGCCAGCAGTTTCCCAGCGGATGCCAGGAAGACCCAGTACTTC
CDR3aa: CASSFPADARKTQYF

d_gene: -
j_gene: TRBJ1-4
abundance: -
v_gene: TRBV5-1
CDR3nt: TGCGCCAGCAGCTCATCAGGGATCACAACTAATGAAAAACTGTTTTTT
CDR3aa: CASSSSGITTNEKLFF

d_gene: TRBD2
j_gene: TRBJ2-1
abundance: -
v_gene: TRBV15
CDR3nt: TGTGCCACCAGCGTCCTTAGCGGGAGCTCCTACAATGAGCAGTTCTTC
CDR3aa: CATSVLSGSSYNEQFF

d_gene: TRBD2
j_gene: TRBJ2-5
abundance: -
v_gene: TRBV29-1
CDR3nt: TGCAGCGTTGACTTAGCGGGGCTTCAAGAGACCCAGTACTTC
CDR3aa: CSVDLAGLQETQYF

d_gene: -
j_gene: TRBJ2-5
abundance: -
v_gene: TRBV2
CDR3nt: TGTGCCAGCAGGGACCAGTCCGGGGGTCGAACCCAGTACTTC
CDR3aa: CASRDQSGGRTQYF

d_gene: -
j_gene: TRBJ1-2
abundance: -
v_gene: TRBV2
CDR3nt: TGTGCCAGCAGTGAAGGGCCCGGGGGTGGCTACACCTTC
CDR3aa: CASSEGPGGGYTF

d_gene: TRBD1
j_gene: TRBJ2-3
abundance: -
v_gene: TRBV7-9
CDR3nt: TGTGCCAGCAGCCCGGGACAGGGGGAAACAGATACGCAGTATTTT
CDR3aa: CASSPGQGETDTQYF

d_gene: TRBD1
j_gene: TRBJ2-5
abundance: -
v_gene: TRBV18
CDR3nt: TGTGCCAGCTCACCCCCGACTCCAGGACAGGGGGGGACCCAGTACTTC
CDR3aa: CASSPPTPGQGGTQYF

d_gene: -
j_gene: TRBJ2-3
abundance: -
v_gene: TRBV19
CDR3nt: TGTGCCAGTAACCCAGGCACCTACACAGATACGCAGTATTTT
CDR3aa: CASNPGTYTDTQYF